The 26 T cell receptor beta chains below come from one sample, sequenced in a study of tumor and adjacent non-tumor tissue in lung cancer. TCRbeta libraries were built with three rounds of nested PCR, modified from ARM-PCR. TCRdb processed the multiplex PCR reads anew with MiXCR; each CDR3 protein has one entry. The table shows fewer than 130,000 distinct CDR3 sequences, with about 87% occurring only once. The template was RNA from unsorted bulk tissue. Material: lung tumor tissue. The receptors shown here come from a man in his 70s with non-small cell lung cancer.

Details on this clonotype: The junction does not match germline at one end; this may be a read error. CDR3 in amino acids: CASSLYIYGYDF. The CDR3 DNA reads TGTGCCAGCAGCTTATACATATATGGCTACGACTTC. The rearrangement links TRBV11-1 to TRBJ1-2, with no clear D. There are 12 residues in the CDR3. Germline V gene data show CDR1 as SGHAT and CDR2 as FQDESV (reference sequence).

V usage is TRBV4-3 and J usage is TRBJ2-1; D is unresolved. The CDR3 is made up of 17 amino acids. Trimming removed 0 bases at V and 4 bases at J, with 16 bases between. CDR1 and CDR2 (germline): LGHNA, YSLEER. The CDR3 nucleotides are TGCGCCAGCAGCCAAGACCCAGCTGTACCTGAATACAATGAGCAGTTCTTC. Amino acid sequence: CASSQDPAVPEYNEQFF.

The chain uses TRBV5-4 and TRBJ2-7; D gene uncertain. V was trimmed by 4 bases and J by 13 bases, leaving 18 bases between them. This CDR3 is built from 12 residues. Germline V gene lookup returns CDR1 SGHNT and CDR2 YYREEE (reference sequence). This chain's CDR3 is CASSLPSYEQYF. CDR3 bases: TGTGCCAGCAGCCTACCCAGCTACGAACAATACTTC.

The chain carries TRBV12-3 or TRBV12-4 and TRBJ2-1; TRBD2 aligns across 9 bases. The trim removed 11 bases at V and 6 bases at J, leaving 14 bases unmatched. This CDR3 is built from 15 residues. The CDR3: CAYRPGRSGSNEQFF. In DNA form, the CDR3 reads TGTGCCTACAGGCCCGGGCGTAGCGGGAGCAATGAGCAGTTCTTC.

The table lists this clonotype with a count of one. The conserved final phenylalanine or tryptophan is absent from the CDR3, which likely points to a read error. The V and J genes are TRBV4-1 and TRBJ1-2; possibly TRBD1 for D (6 bases). CDR1 MGHRA and CDR2 YSYEKL come from the germline V gene. CDR3 length: 16 residues. CDR3 in amino acids: CASSQYEGGDLDGYTC. The DNA of the CDR3 is TGCGCCAGCAGCCAGTACGAGGGGGGGGATTTGGATGGTTACACCTGC.

The chain links TRBV5-1 to TRBJ2-3; tentative D call: TRBD2 (5 bases). The CDR3 extends over 17 amino acids. Trimming took off 4 bases at V and 1 base at J, with 19 bases between the two ends. CDR1 is SGHRS, CDR2 YFSETQ, per germline. DNA for the CDR3: TGCGCCAGCAGCCAACTATGGGAGACAAGGGGCACAGATACGCAGTATTTT. Its translation is CASSQLWETRGTDTQYF.

Points on this clonotype: It is likely a read error, because the conserved phenylalanine at the end of the CDR3 is missing. This chain joins TRBV29-1 and TRBJ2-5; TRBD2 aligns across 13 bases. CDR1 and CDR2 (germline): SQVTM, ANQGSEA. J lost 2 bases, V lost 2 bases, and 11 bases had no gene match. This CDR3 comprises 18 residues. DNA of the CDR3: TGCAGCGTTGAATTCTGTTGGACTAGCGGGGGAAAACAAGAGACCCAGTACCTC. Translating it yields CSVEFCWTSGGKQETQYL.

Details on this clonotype: A read error may produce the germline difference seen at one junction end. V is TRBV11-2 and J is TRBJ1-1; D gene unclear. This CDR3 contains 15 residues. Germline CDR1 is SGHAT and CDR2 is FQNNGV. CDR3: CTSSFANSSNTEAFF. The CDR3 DNA is TGTACCAGTAGCTTCGCCAATTCAAGTAACACTGAAGCTTTCTTT.

The chain employs TRBV11-3 and TRBJ1-1, with 8 bases aligning to TRBD1. Germline CDR1 and CDR2: SGHNT and YENEEA. There are 11 residues in the CDR3. With V trimmed by 5 bases and J by 11 bases, 4 bases remained unmatched. Written as DNA, the CDR3 is TGTGCCAGCAGCACGACAGGGGATGCTTTCTTT. Its translation: CASSTTGDAFF.

J is TRBJ2-3 and V is TRBV14; D gene ambiguous. CDR1 is SGHDN and CDR2 is FVKESK in the germline V gene. V shed 3 bases and J shed 9 bases, with 7 bases lying between them. There are 11 residues in the CDR3. For the CDR3, the DNA is TGTGCCAGCAGCCATCGTATCACGCAGTATTTT. Translated, it gives CASSHRITQYF.

Points on this clonotype: Its ends do not fully match the called genes, so a read error is possible. The rearrangement joins TRBV11-2 to TRBJ2-1, with 7 bases aligning to TRBD2. The germline gives CDR1 SGHAT, CDR2 FQNNGV. The CDR3 is 16 amino acids. The DNA of the CDR3 is TGTACCAGCAGCTTAGGGTTCGGGAGGACCTACAATGGGCAGTTCTTC. It encodes CTSSLGFGRTYNGQFF.

The CDR3 nucleotides are TGCGCCAGCAGCCAAGATTTGAGGCGGAGGAACACTGAAGCTTTCTTT. Translation: CASSQDLRRRNTEAFF. The chain links TRBV4-1 to TRBJ1-1; D not certain. Germline loops: CDR1 MGHRA, CDR2 YSYEKL. The V gene lost 0 bases and the J gene lost 1 base, with 12 bases spanning the gap. The CDR3 is 16 amino acids.

Remarks on this clonotype: Compared with germline, one end of the junction differs, possibly owing to a read error. The J gene is TRBJ2-2, the V gene TRBV11-1; weak D call: TRBD2 (5 bases). Germline lookup yields CDR1 SGHAT and CDR2 FQDESV (reference sequence). The CDR3 is 13 amino acids. CDR3 amino acids: CVSSLQGAGELFF. CDR3 nucleotides: TGTGTCAGCAGCTTACAAGGAGCCGGGGAACTGTTTTTT.

The gene calls are TRBV2 and TRBJ2-2; 7 bases match TRBD2. Germline CDR1 SNHLY, CDR2 FYNNEI. The CDR3 runs 15 residues. V gave up 6 bases and J gave up 2 bases; unmatched junction bases: 6. The CDR3 loop is CASRGPGLNTGELFF. The CDR3 nucleotides are TGTGCCAGCAGGGGACCGGGACTAAACACCGGGGAGCTGTTTTTT.

Concerning this clonotype itself: Just one base apart from a much larger clone, this may be a read error. The chain is built from TRBV7-8 and TRBJ2-7; D is uncertain. Germline V gene data show CDR1 as SGHVS and CDR2 as FQNEAQ. CDR3 length: 14 residues. The CDR3 reads CVSSADPSSYEQYF. CDR3 coding DNA: TGTGTCAGCAGCGCAGACCCAAGCTCCTACGAGCAGTACTTC.

Concerning this clonotype itself: A much larger clone sits a single nucleotide away, making a read error possible. J is TRBJ2-1 and V is TRBV20-1; D is ambiguous. The CDR3 is made up of 15 amino acids. The V gene's germline CDR1 is DFQATT and CDR2 SNEGSKA (reference sequence). The CDR3 DNA sequence: TGCGGTGCTAGAGATCGACGAACCTCCTACAATGAGCAGTTCTTC. Translation: CGARDRRTSYNEQFF.

With respect to this clonotype: The conserved closing phenylalanine or tryptophan is absent in this CDR3, likely reflecting a read error. This chain connects TRBV6-1 to TRBJ1-1; D remains unclear. CDR1 is MNHNS and CDR2 is SASEGT in the germline V gene. CDR3 length: 13 amino acids. The CDR3 coding sequence is TGTGCGAGCAGAAGGAACGAGAACAATGAAGCTTTCTTA. Translated: CASRRNENNEAFL.

This clonotype was detected only once. Mismatch with germline at one junction end may stem from a read error. The CDR3 DNA reads TGTGCCATCATTCCCAGGACGATCAACAAAAACGTTCAGTACTTC. Protein sequence: CAIIPRTINKNVQYF. The rearrangement links TRBV28 to TRBJ2-4; no definite D call. This CDR3 has 15 amino acids. Per the germline V gene, CDR1 is MDHEN and CDR2 is SYDVKM.

As for this clonotype: The CDR3 does not close with the conserved phenylalanine or tryptophan, likely indicating a read error. The limits of the CDR3 on the DNA are not certain, so only TCRdb's listed CDR3 is given. V and J are TRBV10-3 and TRBJ2-3. The CDR3 is 11 amino acids in total, end residues counted. Germline CDR1 and CDR2: ENHRY and SYGVKD. CDR3 sequence reads: CAIGPTDTQNL.

With respect to this clonotype: Relative to the germline gene, one junction end is altered; a read error may explain this. The chain combines TRBV11-2 with TRBJ2-7; a weak D match, TRBD2 (6 bases). The germline gives CDR1 SGHAT, CDR2 FQNNGV. CDR3 size: 14 residues. The CDR3 protein is CVSSLVAGTYEHYF. As DNA, the CDR3 is TGTGTCAGTAGCTTAGTTGCGGGGACCTACGAGCACTACTTC.

The chain couples TRBV29-1 to TRBJ2-7; D is possibly TRBD2 (6 bases). Germline loops: CDR1 SQVTM, CDR2 ANQGSEA. V lost 7 bases to trimming and J lost 10 bases, with 17 bases between them. There are 11 residues in the CDR3. CDR3 loop: CSEGRNRDQYF. The CDR3 coding sequence is TGCAGCGAGGGGAGGAATCGAGATCAGTACTTC.

A word on this clonotype: An end of the junction differs from the germline gene, which may be a read error. The chain uses TRBV12-3 or TRBV12-4 and TRBJ2-7, with TRBD2 matching over 8 bases. The DNA matches TRBJ2-1 better at its end, which makes the J call doubtful. This CDR3 has 16 residues. The CDR3 here is CASSPHARGDSYEQFF. DNA of the CDR3: TGTGCGAGCAGCCCCCATGCGCGGGGGGACTCCTACGAGCAGTTCTTC.

Concerning this clonotype: The junction departs from the called germline gene at one end, perhaps through a read error. V and J are TRBV13 and TRBJ1-6; the D is unclear. This CDR3 is built from 16 residues. Germline V gene data show CDR1 as PRHDT and CDR2 as FYEKMQ (reference sequence). The CDR3 sequence is CASSLSGMYYNSPPHF. DNA for the CDR3: TGTGCCAGCAGCTTGAGTGGCATGTATTATAATTCACCCCCCCACTTT.

About this clonotype: Mismatch with germline at one junction end may stem from a read error. CDR3 protein: CASRSPGSSSHEQVF. The CDR3 bases are TGCGCCAGCAGGTCCCCGGGATCCTCTTCTCATGAGCAGGTTTTC. J is TRBJ2-1 and V is TRBV10-2, with a weak D call TRBD2 (5 bases). The CDR3 contains 15 residues. Germline CDR1 WSHSY, CDR2 SAAADI.

This clonotype came up many times. V is TRBV25-1 and J is TRBJ2-7; 10 bases line up with TRBD1. CDR3 length equals 14 residues. V was pared by 3 bases and J by 4 bases, with 3 bases of the junction left unmatched. In germline, CDR1 is MGHDK, CDR2 SYGVNS. The CDR3 sequence: CASSETGGRYEQYF. CDR3 DNA: TGTGCCAGCAGTGAGACAGGGGGCAGGTACGAGCAGTACTTC.

A remark on this clonotype: An end of the junction does not agree with germline; a read error may underlie this. The chain recombines TRBV11-1 with TRBJ2-5, with a tentative D call TRBD2 (6 bases). The germline V gene has CDR1 SGHAT and CDR2 FQDESV (reference sequence). The CDR3 consists of 15 residues. Written as DNA, the CDR3 is TGTGCCAGCAGTCTGGGTAGGACTAATCAAGAGATCCAGCACTTC. Translation: CASSLGRTNQEIQHF.